The rows below give T cell receptor beta chains drawn from one sample of a study of molecular identifiers for immune sequencing clone quantification. One entry per CDR3 protein results from TCRdb running MiXCR on the PCR reads. The data show about 510,000 distinct CDR3 sequences, about 22% seen once. The sequencing sample was made of naive CD8+ T cells from blood, with Jurkat cell RNA spiked in. The receptors were gathered from a human donor in good health. Some libraries in this study had Jurkat cell RNA spiked in. The CDR3 runs from the conserved cysteine through the conserved F or W. D genes are given only for firm matches. Only part of the rows carry a size: once, few, many, or a class if the clone is expanded.

NA | TRBJ2-3 | NA | 14 | TRBV11-3 | CASQRGFLSDTQYF | TGTGCCAGCCAAAGAGGGTTTCTTTCAGATACGCAGTATTTT
NA | TRBJ1-2 | NA | 16 | TRBV6-5 | CASSYRRDTIFYGYTF | TGTGCCAGCAGTTACCGCCGGGACACCATTTTTTATGGCTACACCTTC
many | TRBJ2-7 | TRBD2 | 15 | TRBV20-1 | CSARRLAAISYEQYF | TGCAGTGCTAGAAGACTAGCGGCGATTTCCTACGAGCAGTACTTC
many | TRBJ2-7 | NA | 14 | TRBV4-3 | CASSPQTGNYEQYF | TGCGCCAGCAGCCCACAAACAGGGAACTACGAGCAGTACTTC
few | TRBJ2-2 | NA | 15 | TRBV24-1 | CATSAGTFSTGELFF | TGTGCCACCAGTGCTGGGACATTCTCCACCGGGGAGCTGTTTTTT
NA | TRBJ2-2 | NA | 18 | TRBV9 | CASSVREWDLRTTGELFF | TGTGCCAGCAGCGTAAGAGAATGGGACTTGCGCACCACCGGGGAGCTGTTTTTT
NA | TRBJ2-7 | TRBD1 | 16 | TRBV19 | CASSPTKDRGEGEQYF | TGTGCCAGTAGTCCCACCAAGGACAGGGGAGAAGGGGAGCAGTACTTC
NA | TRBJ2-3 | NA | 16 | TRBV21-1 | CASSKGGREGTDTQYF | TGTGCCAGCAGCAAAGGTGGGCGGGAGGGGACAGATACGCAGTATTTT
NA | TRBJ1-2 | NA | 15 | TRBV4-3 | CASSQDLGLGYGYTF | TGCGCCAGCAGCCAAGATCTGGGCCTTGGATATGGCTACACCTTC
few | TRBJ2-2 | NA | 19 | TRBV7-9 | CASSLTVSGPVVGTGELFF | TGTGCCAGCAGCTTAACAGTATCCGGACCGGTAGTTGGGACCGGGGAGCTGTTTTTT
NA | TRBJ2-7 | NA | 14 | TRBV28 | CTSSLGRHLYEQYF | TGTACCAGCAGTTTAGGTAGGCACCTCTACGAGCAGTACTTC
NA | TRBJ2-5 | NA | 15 | TRBV20-1 | CSARPIGLSQETQHF | TGCAGTGCTAGACCCATAGGGCTATCTCAAGAGACCCAGCACTTC